Listed here are 19 T cell receptor beta chains from one sample, sequenced in a study of T cell clonality in common variable immunodeficiency. Their antigens are not known. Assay used: immunoSEQ multiplex PCR; TCRdb lists only in-frame clones, some missing. The sample is made up of some 22,000 clones, none counted only once. Study-wide results and limits: Reportedly, TCR beta sequences from common variable immunodeficiency showed fewer deletions and N-nucleotide insertions.

The sequencing sample was made of peripheral blood mononuclear cells. These TCRs come from a human donor with common variable immunodeficiency.

This clone has a count of ten or more. Sequencing ends 3 residues short of the CDR3 end; the germline J gene provides the rest. The chain links TRBV20-1 to TRBJ1-1; 8 bases fit TRBD1. CDR3 length: 14 amino acids. Germline V gives CDR1 DFQATT, CDR2 SNEGSKA (reference sequence). The V gene end was trimmed by 0 bases and the J gene end by 6 bases; junction bases not matched to a gene: 6. CDR3 region: CSARDFRGQAEAFF. The DNA read from the CDR3 is TGCAGTGCTAGAGACTTCAGGGGGCAGGCTGAA.

This clone has ten or more counts. The sequenced part of the CDR3 DNA is TGTGCCAGCTCACCAACAGGGTCTAATGAG. Residues: CASSPTGSNE. The whole CDR3 sequence reads CASSPTGSNEQFF. This chain connects TRBV18 to TRBJ2-1, with D possibly being TRBD1 (6 bases). The observed sequence ends 3 residues before the CDR3 terminus, with the missing tail filled in from the germline J gene. V lost 2 bases, J lost 7 bases, and 9 bases lay in between. Germline CDR1 KGHSH, CDR2 LQKENI. This CDR3 is built from 13 residues.

This clone was detected only a few times. The read ends 3 residues early relative to the CDR3; the germline J gene fills the gap. This chain joins TRBV19 and TRBJ1-6; perhaps TRBD1 as D (5 bases). Trimming removed 5 bases at V and 10 bases at J, with 12 bases between. The germline gives CDR1 LNHDA, CDR2 SQIVND (reference sequence). The CDR3 contains 13 residues. The CDR3 bases that were read are TGTGCCAGTAGTTTTGGGGCAGGATCACCC. It is translated as CASSFGAGSP. The whole CDR3 protein reads CASSFGAGSPLHF.

The sequenced CDR3 bases are TGTGCCAGCTACGCTGAGGGACAGTACAACACTGAA. Protein product: CASYAEGQYNTE. The complete CDR3 sequence is CASYAEGQYNTEAFF. The chain has TRBV7-9 and TRBJ1-1; 7 bases are shared with TRBD1. The read ends 3 residues shy of where the CDR3 ends; the end is completed using the germline J gene. V lost 8 bases, J lost 2 bases, and 11 bases stayed unmatched. The germline V gene has CDR1 SEHNR and CDR2 FQNEAQ (reference sequence). This CDR3 contains 15 residues.

To note about this clone: The read gets to within 3 residues of the CDR3 end, and the germline J gene fills in the rest. V usage is TRBV7-6 and J usage is TRBJ2-2, with 10 bases that match TRBD2. Germline V gene sequence: CDR1 SGHVS, CDR2 FNYEAQ. There are 16 residues in the CDR3. The V segment lost 4 bases and the J segment 1 base; nucleotides outside the gene matches: 3. CDR3 bases read: TGTGCCAGCAGCTGGACTAGCGGAGGGAACACCGGGGAG. Translating it yields CASSWTSGGNTGE. The entire CDR3 reads CASSWTSGGNTGELFF.

This clone was picked up a small number of times. CDR3 DNA, as far as it was read: TGTGCCAATTCCTGGGGCCAGGCCCTCGTCGAG. It is translated as CANSWGQALVE. The CDR3, in full, reads CANSWGQALVEQYF. The chain has TRBV19 and TRBJ2-7; a possible D gene is TRBD1 (5 bases). Coverage ceases 3 residues before the CDR3 finishes, and the germline J gene fills in the end. Germline values: CDR1 LNHDA, CDR2 SQIVND (reference sequence). The CDR3 totals 14 residues. Trimming removed 10 bases from V and 6 bases from J, with 22 bases in between.

Turning to this clone: The read ends 3 residues shy of where the CDR3 ends; the end is completed using the germline J gene. The chain is built from TRBV2 and TRBJ1-2, with 7 bases matching TRBD1. This CDR3 comprises 12 residues. The germline V gene has CDR1 SNHLY and CDR2 FYNNEI. V shed 8 bases, J shed 5 bases, and the junction held 5 bases outside the gene matches. The DNA read from the CDR3 is TGTGCCAGCGGAGACAGGGTTTATGGC. Its translation: CASGDRVYG. The CDR3 in full is CASGDRVYGYTF.

This clone was seen a few times. The CDR3 extends 3 residues past the end of the read, so its final part is completed from the germline J gene. V and J are TRBV20-1 and TRBJ2-7; D call uncertain. The V and J ends lost 3 bases and 4 bases respectively, with 7 bases between them. The CDR3 is 11 amino acids. Germline lookup yields CDR1 DFQATT and CDR2 SNEGSKA (reference sequence). The CDR3 here is CSARSEYEQYF. Incomplete CDR3 DNA: TGCAGTGCTAGGTCAGAATACGAG.

In this sample, this clone turned up a few times. The CDR3 end is not reached by the read, which stops 3 residues before it; the germline J gene fills it in. V gene TRBV30 combines with J gene TRBJ1-4; D unclear. Trimming took off 1 base at V and 0 bases at J, with 9 bases between the two ends. This CDR3 is 15 amino acids long. The germline V gene has CDR1 GTSNPN and CDR2 SVGIG (reference sequence). The sequenced part of the CDR3 DNA is TGTGCCTGGAGTGACGAGGTTGCAACTAATGAAAAA. Its protein product is CAWSDEVATNEK. The entire CDR3 is CAWSDEVATNEKLFF.

In its sample, this clone was seen many times. The read terminates 3 residues before the CDR3 end, so the remaining end is supplied by the germline J gene. The chain joins TRBV20-1 to TRBJ1-1, with D possibly TRBD1 on 6 matching bases. In germline, CDR1 is DFQATT, CDR2 SNEGSKA (reference sequence). This CDR3 has 12 residues. The sequenced CDR3 bases are TGCAGTGCTAGATTGCACCAGGGGGAA. Translating it yields CSARLHQGE. The CDR3 in full is CSARLHQGEAFF.

This clone was observed at least ten times. The CDR3 end falls 3 residues outside the read, so it is completed with the germline J gene. The chain is built from TRBV13 and TRBJ2-1, with a possible D match to TRBD2 (5 bases). CDR3 length equals 16 residues. V dropped 1 base and J dropped 5 bases, with 15 bases sitting between them. Germline-derived CDR1 and CDR2 are PRHDT and FYEKMQ (reference sequence). The chain's CDR3 is CASSLAPGKPNNEQFF. Incomplete CDR3 DNA: TGTGCCAGCAGCTTAGCCCCGGGGAAACCTAACAATGAG.

Note on this clone: The read terminates 3 residues ahead of where the CDR3 ends, so the germline J gene completes it. The chain carries TRBV6-1 and TRBJ2-1, with D perhaps being TRBD1 or TRBD2 (5 bases each). Germline CDR1 and CDR2: MNHNS and SASEGT. The CDR3 covers 15 residues. V gave up 3 bases and J gave up 6 bases, with 15 bases separating them. The CDR3 reads CASSDTGAGSNEQFF. The covered CDR3 bases are TGTGCCAGCAGTGATACTGGGGCAGGGAGCAATGAG.

The sequenced part of the CDR3 DNA is TGTGCCAGCTCACCCCGAGATATTAAGGGGAACGGC. It codes for CASSPRDIKGNG. The whole CDR3 protein is CASSPRDIKGNGYTF. The rearrangement uses TRBV18 and TRBJ1-2; D is perhaps TRBD1 (5 bases). The missing CDR3 end, 3 residues past where the read stops, is filled in from the germline J gene. CDR1 and CDR2 from the germline V gene are KGHSH and LQKENI. This CDR3 spans 15 amino acids.

Only a few counts were recorded for this clone. The CDR3 goes on 3 residues after the read ends, and that part is filled in from the germline J gene. The chain is built from TRBV2 and TRBJ2-7, with a weak D call TRBD1 (6 bases). This CDR3 has 13 residues. Trimming removed 7 bases from V and 1 base from J, with 11 bases in between. Germline V gives CDR1 SNHLY, CDR2 FYNNEI. The sequenced CDR3 bases are TGTGCCAGCATCCGGGACATATCCTACGAG. Amino acid sequence: CASIRDISYE. The CDR3 reads in full as CASIRDISYEQYF.

This clone was seen repeatedly, ten times or more. The read ends 3 residues shy of where the CDR3 ends; the end is completed using the germline J gene. V is TRBV29-1 and J is TRBJ2-2; D not certain. Between the trimmed V and J ends, which lost 3 bases and 0 bases, there was a span of 5 bases. Germline values: CDR1 SQVTM, CDR2 ANQGSEA. This CDR3 contains 13 residues. The CDR3 loop reads CSVDTANTGELFF. Incomplete CDR3 DNA: TGCAGCGTTGATACTGCGAACACCGGGGAG.

This clone was observed at least ten times. The sequence runs out 3 residues before the end of the CDR3; the remainder is reconstructed from the germline J gene. The chain combines TRBV4-1 with TRBJ1-5; TRBD1 matches at 7 bases. CDR3 size: 16 residues. Germline trimming cut 6 bases from V and 5 bases from J; bases unmatched to any gene: 13. Germline V gives CDR1 MGHRA, CDR2 YSYEKL. CDR3 protein: CASSYGVNRGDQPQHF. The sequenced part of the CDR3 DNA is TGCGCCAGCAGTTACGGGGTCAACAGGGGCGATCAGCCC.

This clone has more than one count but fewer than ten. The CDR3 end lies 3 residues beyond the end of the read and is filled in from the germline J gene. The V gene is TRBV19, the J gene TRBJ1-3; D may be TRBD1 (5 bases). Trimming left V 0 bases short and J 1 base short, with 10 bases between. Germline V CDR1 and CDR2: LNHDA, SQIVND (reference sequence). This CDR3 region has 16 residues. CDR3 region: CASSIDTGTSGNTIYF. Partial CDR3 DNA: TGTGCCAGTAGTATAGATACGGGGACTTCTGGAAACACC.

This clone has more than one count but fewer than ten. The read finishes 3 residues shy of the CDR3 end, and the germline J gene is used to complete it. V gene TRBV19 combines with J gene TRBJ2-2, with D unclear. The CDR3 has 13 amino acids. The V end was cut by 11 bases, the J end by 2 bases, with 12 bases between. Looked up from germline, CDR1 is LNHDA and CDR2 is SQIVND (reference sequence). CDR3 in amino acids: CAGGGSNTGELFF. The part of the CDR3 DNA that was read is TGTGCCGGCGGCGGATCAAACACCGGGGAG. The full variable domain, with the rest looked up from reference TRBV19 and TRBJ2-2, is DGGITQSPKYLFRKEGQNVTLSCEQNLNHDAMYWYRQDPGQGLRLIYYSQIVNDFQKGDIAEGYSVSREKKESFPLTVTSAQKNPTAFYLCAGGGSNTGELFFGEGSRLTVL.

This clone was found many times. The read finishes 3 residues shy of the CDR3 end, and the germline J gene is used to complete it. The gene calls are TRBV5-5 and TRBJ2-7, with a tentative D call TRBD1 (5 bases). V lost 0 bases and J lost 6, with 13 bases in between. There are 14 residues in the CDR3. Germline lookup yields CDR1 SGHKS and CDR2 YYEKEE (reference sequence). The sequenced part of the CDR3 DNA is TGTGCCAGCAGCTTGGTCTCTCTTGGGGCCGAG. It specifies CASSLVSLGAE. The full CDR3 reads CASSLVSLGAEQYF.